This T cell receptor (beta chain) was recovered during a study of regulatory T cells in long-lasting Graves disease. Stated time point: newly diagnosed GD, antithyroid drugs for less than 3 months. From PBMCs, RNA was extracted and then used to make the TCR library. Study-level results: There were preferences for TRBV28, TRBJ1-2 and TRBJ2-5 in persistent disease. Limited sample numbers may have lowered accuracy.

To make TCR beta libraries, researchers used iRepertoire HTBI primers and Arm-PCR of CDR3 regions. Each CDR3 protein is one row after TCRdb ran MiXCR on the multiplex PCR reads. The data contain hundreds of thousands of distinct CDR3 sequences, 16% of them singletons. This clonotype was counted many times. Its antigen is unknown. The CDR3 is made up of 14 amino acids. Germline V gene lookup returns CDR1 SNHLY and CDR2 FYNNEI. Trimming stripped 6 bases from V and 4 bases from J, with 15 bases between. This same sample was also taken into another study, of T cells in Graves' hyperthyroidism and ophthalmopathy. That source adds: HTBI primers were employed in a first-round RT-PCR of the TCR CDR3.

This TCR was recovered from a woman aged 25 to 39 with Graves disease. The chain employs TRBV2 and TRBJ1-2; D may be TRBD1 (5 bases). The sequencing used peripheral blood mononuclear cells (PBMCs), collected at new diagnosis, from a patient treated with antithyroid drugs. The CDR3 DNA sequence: TGTGCCAGCAGCTTAGGGGAAACCGGCTATGGCTACACCTTC. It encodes CASSLGETGYGYTF. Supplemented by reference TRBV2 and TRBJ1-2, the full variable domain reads EPEVTQTPSHQVTQMGQEVILRCVPISNHLYFYWYRQILGQKVEFLVSFYNNEISEKSEIFDDQFSVERPDGSNFTLKIRSTKLEDSAMYFCASSLGETGYGYTFGSGTRLTVV.